This T cell receptor beta chain stems from a study of Graves' ophthalmopathy and Graves' hyperthyroidism (dated 2018 in TCRdb). Notes on the research overall: A patient counted as having stable hyperthyroidism if there was no progression to ophthalmopathy within 18 months of follow-up. The study used signatures of the TCR beta repertoire to tell Graves' ophthalmopathy apart from Graves' hyperthyroidism and to predict which patients would progress to ophthalmopathy. In total, approximately 140 blood samples were TCR-sequenced: around 42 ophthalmopathy, under 85 hyperthyroidism and approximately 17 hyperthyroidism-to-ophthalmopathy patients. To explore V-J signatures that separate ophthalmopathy from hyperthyroidism, a discovery set of fewer than 110 patients was enrolled, consisting of under 50 with ophthalmopathy and around 57 with stable hyperthyroidism. The independent validation cohort included 18 to 20 hyperthyroidism patients plus 17 patients who later progressed from hyperthyroidism to ophthalmopathy. In more than five hyperthyroidism patients, the T-cell repertoires found in thyroid tissue were compared with those found in blood. Once sampling was done, hyperthyroidism patients were given methimazole at a starting dose of 30 mg daily, while ophthalmopathy patients were given high-dose intravenous methylprednisolone.

Summary of the overall study and its limitations: In validation, the model predicted ophthalmopathy progression with nearly 71% sensitivity and less than 80% specificity; some 13 predicted patients were CT-confirmed with GO in a median of approximately six months. No statistical method was used to set the sample size in advance, and the investigators knew which group each participant was assigned to. In cross-validation, the 13-signature model distinguished ophthalmopathy from stable hyperthyroidism with 85% to 90% sensitivity and almost 83% specificity, and in the test set the corresponding values were around 80% and 75%. Among expanded thyroid clonotypes with frequency above 0.001, most also showed up in blood, which suggests that blood repertoires may reflect the thyroid immune response.

A remark on this clonotype: There is no known antigen for this receptor. The record has no base qualities; no much larger clone is one base away.

Patients with hyperthyroidism were aged 18 to 65 years, had been newly diagnosed, and had a disease duration of less than 2 months. Anyone with other autoimmune diseases, uncontrolled infections, pregnancy or lactation was excluded from the study. Clinical symptoms, serum thyroxine, TRAb, thyroid ultrasound and orbital computed tomography formed the basis of the diagnosis. Total RNA was extracted with Trizol reagent and quality-checked on an Agilent 2100 Bioanalyzer. CDR1 and CDR2, looked up from the germline V gene, are LGHNA and YSLEER. V sheds 0 bases and J sheds 5 bases, leaving 13 bases between their ends. The CDR3 has 15 amino acids, counting the end cysteine and phenylalanine. Only the CDR3 DNA is retained, 45 bases long and in frame from the first base. For repertoire sequencing, TCR beta CDR3 regions were amplified from RNA transcripts. The first round of RT-PCR was done with HTBI primers and the Qiagen OneStep RT-PCR kit, and was followed by a second round of multiplex PCR, then size selection and purification. Sequencing of the libraries was carried out on an Illumina HiSeq2000 in paired-end mode with 100 bp reads. Concerning the study's data processing: SOAPnuke was used to process the reads, removing any read that contained adapters or uncalled bases, had a mean Phred below 15, or lacked an exact match to the constant primer or identifier. COPE v1.2.5 was used to merge the high-quality paired reads. Each unique nucleotide sequence was defined as a clonotype, and clonotypes were aligned to IMGT TRB V, D and J references with MiTCR v1.1. The analysis was limited to V-J combinations with a frequency above 0.0001, which together covered just over 98% of the repertoires. For each V-J combination, a TCR clonal expansion and chaos score was defined as the ratio of F50 clonal expansion to chaos observed in the TCRdist matrix. Welch's t-statistics and random forest were used to reduce features to 13 V-J combinations, which were fed into a naive Bayes classifier. Thyroid-blood repertoire similarity was quantified with the Morisita-Horn index. The raw public reads went through TCRdb reprocessing: fastp at Q25, MiXCR clone calling, in-frame beta chains kept. Rows with one shared CDR3 protein collapse into an entry with the most common genes and DNA. The V and J calls were determined by TCRdb, not by the authors. The sample data list around 1.1 million distinct CDR3 sequences, and about two fifths of these were observed just once. The top ten constitute approximately 12% of the sample.

The specimen sequenced was peripheral blood or thyroid tissue (not recorded which). This receptor was taken from an adult man with Graves' hyperthyroidism. The chain employs TRBV4-3 and TRBJ2-5, with a tentative D gene TRBD2 over 7 matching bases. In nucleotide form, the sequence is TGCGCCAGCAGCCAAGATAGGGGGGGCCATGAGACCCAGTACTTC. It translates as CASSQDRGGHETQYF.